The clone carrying this TCR beta chain was counted once. The antigen is unknown. The sample comes from a study of cytomegalovirus exposure and HLA in healthy donors. The germline V gene encodes CDR1 GTSNPN and CDR2 SVGIG (reference sequence). This CDR3 has 15 residues. Regarding the study as a whole: Presence/absence analyses assumed roughly uniform sequencing depth across donors.

13 Jbeta primers and 60 Vbeta primers were used for the PCR. TCRdb's copy holds only in-frame clones and misses some; the assay was immunoSEQ multiplex PCR. The sample lists 150,000 to 200,000 clones, 70% to 90% occurring once. This rearrangement joins TRBV30 to TRBJ2-5, with 10 bases that match TRBD1. The DNA end favors TRBJ2-7, so the J call may be wrong. The sequenced sample was PBMCs. This receptor was identified in a man aged 18 to 30 in good health and CMV-seropositive. The CDR3 protein is CAWSVRGQGGYEQYF. The CDR3 DNA reads as TGTGCCTGGAGTGTACGTGGACAGGGGGGCTACGAGCAGTACTTC.